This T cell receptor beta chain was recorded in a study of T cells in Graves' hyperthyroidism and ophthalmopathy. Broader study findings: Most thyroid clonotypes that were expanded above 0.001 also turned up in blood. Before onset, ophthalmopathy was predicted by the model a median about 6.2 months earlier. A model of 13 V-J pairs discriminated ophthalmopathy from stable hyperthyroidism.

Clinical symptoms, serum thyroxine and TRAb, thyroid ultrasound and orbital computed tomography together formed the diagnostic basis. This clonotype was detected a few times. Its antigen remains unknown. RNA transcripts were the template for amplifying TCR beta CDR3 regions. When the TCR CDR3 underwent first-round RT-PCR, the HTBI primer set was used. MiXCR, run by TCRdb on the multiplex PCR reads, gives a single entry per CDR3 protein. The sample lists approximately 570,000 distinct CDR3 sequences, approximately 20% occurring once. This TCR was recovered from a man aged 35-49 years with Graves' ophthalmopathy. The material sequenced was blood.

This CDR3 is CASSSRGIGSADTQYF. Here the CDR3 DNA reads TGTGCCAGCAGCTCTCGGGGGATTGGAAGTGCAGATACGCAGTATTTT. This sequence joins TRBV7-3 and TRBJ2-3; the D gene is possibly TRBD2 (6 bases). Germline V lookup: CDR1 SGHTA, CDR2 FQGTGA. This CDR3 has 16 residues. The ends were cut back, 4 bases at V and 4 bases at J, with 18 bases in the middle.